This T cell receptor beta chain was profiled in a study of post-analysis software for immune sequencing data. General observations from the study: Compared with controls, patients had more of roughly 5 TRBV segments, including TRBV5-6, TRBV5-1 and TRBV20-1.

This clonotype showed up just a few times. Its antigen is not known. Unique molecular identifiers were present in the TCR beta cDNA libraries. In TCRdb, the PCR reads were re-called with MiXCR into one record per CDR3 protein. The sample comprises approximately 630,000 distinct CDR3 sequences, 55% to 60% of which are singletons, and 11% rests with the top ten. CDR3 length equals 17 residues. CDR1 is SGHVS and CDR2 is FQNEAQ in the germline V gene. The germline V and J ends were trimmed by 3 bases and 0 bases, with 17 bases remaining between them. The rearrangement joins TRBV7-8 to TRBJ2-5; D may be TRBD1 (5 bases). This TCR was recovered from a girl aged 2-10 years with multiple sclerosis. What was sequenced was blood. CDR3 sequence (DNA): TGTGCCAGCAGCTTCGAGCGAATCGTGGGGCACCAAGAGACCCAGTACTTC. It is translated as CASSFERIVGHQETQYF.